The rows below give T cell receptor beta chains drawn from one sample of a study of early stage breast cancer tumors. Produced via immunoSEQ multiplex PCR; TCRdb's table is partial and in-frame only. The sample yields tens of thousands of clones, around 80% seen once. Sequenced input: blood. These receptors originate from a person aged 35 to 50 with breast cancer. CDR3s include the opening cysteine and the closing phenylalanine or tryptophan.

j_call v_call cdr3_aa
TRBJ2-7 TRBV5-1 CASSLDTGSPTYLF
TRBJ2-4 TRBV7-9 CASSWTSGRKNIQYF
TRBJ1-2 TRBV7-8 CASSPDRVPYGYTF
TRBJ1-1 TRBV19 CASSPRQGYTEAFF
TRBJ1-2 TRBV30 CACLLGPTTSYGYTF
TRBJ2-7 TRBV25-1 CASSEAWGLYEQYF
TRBJ2-1 TRBV30 CAWSVRLEYDSDEQFF
TRBJ2-5 TRBV19 CASSMTGGGLGETQYF
TRBJ2-3 TRBV6-1 CASSEAYGSGTQYF
TRBJ2-1 TRBV10-1 CAVTSVGNEQFF
TRBJ2-1 TRBV19 CASMRLAGGPSYNEQFF
TRBJ2-7 TRBV21-1 CASSSRKPQKGFDYEQYF
TRBJ1-1 TRBV7-2 CASSPRDRNTEAFF
TRBJ2-4 TRBV19 CASSTRDREFNIQYF
TRBJ1-3 TRBV5-1 CASSAADFSGNTIYF
TRBJ1-5 TRBV6-4 CASSPPPGTGYSNQPQHF
TRBJ2-7 TRBV30 CAWRTGGGEQYF
TRBJ2-3 TRBV7-8 CASSVGASTDTQYF
TRBJ2-7 TRBV11-2 CASTLAGGAYEQYF
TRBJ2-3 TRBV25-1 CASSPRGTVFVDTQYF
TRBJ1-4 TRBV27 CASSFSGFDEKLFF
TRBJ2-4 TRBV5-6 CASSLVGGTENIQYF
TRBJ2-1 TRBV6-6 CASTRETVQGDEQFF
TRBJ1-1 TRBV7-9 CASSKTGMDEAFF
TRBJ1-2 TRBV7-9 CASTSSSNYGYTF
TRBJ1-4 TRBV4-2 CASSLFRALNEKLFF
TRBJ1-2 TRBV5-1 CASSQRDSPYGYTF
TRBJ1-2 TRBV10-3 CAISNRGPNYGYTF
TRBJ2-5 TRBV5-1 CASYRDGGIQYF